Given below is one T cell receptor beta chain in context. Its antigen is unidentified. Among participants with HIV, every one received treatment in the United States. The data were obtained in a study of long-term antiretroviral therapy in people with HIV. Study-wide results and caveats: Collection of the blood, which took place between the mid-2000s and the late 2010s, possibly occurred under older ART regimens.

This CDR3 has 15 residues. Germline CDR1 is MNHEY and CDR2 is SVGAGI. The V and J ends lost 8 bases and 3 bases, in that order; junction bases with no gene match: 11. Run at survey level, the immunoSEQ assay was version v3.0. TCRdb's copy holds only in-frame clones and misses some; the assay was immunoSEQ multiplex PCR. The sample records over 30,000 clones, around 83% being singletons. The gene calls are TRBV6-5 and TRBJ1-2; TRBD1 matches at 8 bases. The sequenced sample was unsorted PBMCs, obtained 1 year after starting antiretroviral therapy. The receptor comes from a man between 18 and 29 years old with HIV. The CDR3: CASGERTGRHYGYTF. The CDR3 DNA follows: TGTGCCAGCGGGGAAAGGACAGGGCGGCACTATGGCTACACCTTC.